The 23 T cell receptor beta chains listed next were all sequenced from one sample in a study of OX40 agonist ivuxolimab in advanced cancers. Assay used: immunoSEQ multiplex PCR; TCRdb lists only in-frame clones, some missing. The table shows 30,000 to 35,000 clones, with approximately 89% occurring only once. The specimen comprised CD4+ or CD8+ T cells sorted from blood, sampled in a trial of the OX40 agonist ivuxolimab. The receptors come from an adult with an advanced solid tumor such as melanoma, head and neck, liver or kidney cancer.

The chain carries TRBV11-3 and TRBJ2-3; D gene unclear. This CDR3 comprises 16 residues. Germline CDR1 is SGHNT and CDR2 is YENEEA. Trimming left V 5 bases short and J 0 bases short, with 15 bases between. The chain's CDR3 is CASSAGRGRSTDTQYF. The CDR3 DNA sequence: TGTGCCAGCAGCGCCGGGCGTGGCAGAAGCACAGATACGCAGTATTTT.

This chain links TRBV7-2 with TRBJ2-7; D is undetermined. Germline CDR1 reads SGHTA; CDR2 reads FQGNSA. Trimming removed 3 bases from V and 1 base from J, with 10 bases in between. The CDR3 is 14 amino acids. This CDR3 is CASSFNVGSYEQYF. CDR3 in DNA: TGTGCCAGCAGCTTCAACGTCGGATCCTACGAGCAGTACTTC.

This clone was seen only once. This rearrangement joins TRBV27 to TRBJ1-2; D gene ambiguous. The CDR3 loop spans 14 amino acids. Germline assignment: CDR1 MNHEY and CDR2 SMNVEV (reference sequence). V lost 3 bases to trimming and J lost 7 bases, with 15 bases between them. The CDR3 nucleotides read TGTGCCAGCAGTTTCGGCTCCGGCTCAGCTGGCTACACCTTC. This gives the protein CASSFGSGSAGYTF.

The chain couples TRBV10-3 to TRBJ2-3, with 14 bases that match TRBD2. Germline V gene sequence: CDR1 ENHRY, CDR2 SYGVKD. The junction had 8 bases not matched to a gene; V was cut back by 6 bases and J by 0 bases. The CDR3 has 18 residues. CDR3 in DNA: TGTGCCATCAGATCCGGGACTAGCGGGGGTCCTAGCACAGATACGCAGTATTTT. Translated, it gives CAIRSGTSGGPSTDTQYF.

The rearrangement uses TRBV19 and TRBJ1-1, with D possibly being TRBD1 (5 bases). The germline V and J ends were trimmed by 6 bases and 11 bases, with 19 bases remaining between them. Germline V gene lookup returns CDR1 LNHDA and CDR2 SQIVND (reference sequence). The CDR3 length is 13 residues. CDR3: CASSIDSPRSAFF. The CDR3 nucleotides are TGTGCCAGTAGCATCGACAGCCCCCGATCTGCTTTCTTT.

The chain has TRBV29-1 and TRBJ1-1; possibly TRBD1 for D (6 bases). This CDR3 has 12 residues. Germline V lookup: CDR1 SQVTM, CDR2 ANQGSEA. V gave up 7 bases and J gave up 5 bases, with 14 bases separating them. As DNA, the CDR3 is TGCAGCGCAAGGGGGGATCCAACTGAAGCTTTCTTT. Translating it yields CSARGDPTEAFF. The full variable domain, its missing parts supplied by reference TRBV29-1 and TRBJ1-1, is SAVISQKPSRDICQRGTSLTIQCQVDSQVTMMFWYRQQPGQSLTLIATANQGSEATYESGFVIDKFPISRPNLTFSTLTVSNMSPEDSSIYLCSARGDPTEAFFGQGTRLTVV.

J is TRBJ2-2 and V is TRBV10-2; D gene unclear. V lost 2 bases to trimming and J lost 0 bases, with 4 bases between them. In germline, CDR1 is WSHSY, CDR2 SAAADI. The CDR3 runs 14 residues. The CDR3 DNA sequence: TGCGCCAGCAGTGAGCTCTCGAACACCGGGGAGCTGTTTTTT. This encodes CASSELSNTGELFF.

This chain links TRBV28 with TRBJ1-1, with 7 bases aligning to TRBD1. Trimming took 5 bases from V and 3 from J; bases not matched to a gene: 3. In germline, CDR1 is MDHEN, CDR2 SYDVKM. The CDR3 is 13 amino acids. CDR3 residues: CASSLQGYTEAFF. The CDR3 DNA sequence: TGTGCCAGCAGTCTACAGGGGTACACTGAAGCTTTCTTT.

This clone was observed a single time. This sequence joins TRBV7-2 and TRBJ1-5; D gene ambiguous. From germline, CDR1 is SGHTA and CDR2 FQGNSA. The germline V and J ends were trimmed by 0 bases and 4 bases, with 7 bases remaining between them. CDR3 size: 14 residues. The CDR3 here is CASSLAAQNQPQHF. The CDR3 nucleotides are TGTGCCAGCAGCTTAGCGGCACAGAATCAGCCCCAGCATTTT.

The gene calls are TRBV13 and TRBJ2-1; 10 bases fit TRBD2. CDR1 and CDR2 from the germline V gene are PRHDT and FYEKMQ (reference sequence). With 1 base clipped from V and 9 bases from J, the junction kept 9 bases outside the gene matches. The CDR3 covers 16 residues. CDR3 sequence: CASSLELERGGLEQFF. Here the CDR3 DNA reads TGTGCCAGCAGCTTAGAGCTAGAGCGGGGGGGCCTTGAGCAGTTCTTC.

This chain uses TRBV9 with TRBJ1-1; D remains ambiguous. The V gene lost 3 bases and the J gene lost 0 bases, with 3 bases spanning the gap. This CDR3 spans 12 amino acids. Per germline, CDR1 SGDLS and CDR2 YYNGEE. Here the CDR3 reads CASSDMNTEAFF. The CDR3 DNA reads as TGTGCCAGCAGCGACATGAACACTGAAGCTTTCTTT. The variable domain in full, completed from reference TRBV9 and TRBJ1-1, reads DSGVTQTPKHLITATGQRVTLRCSPRSGDLSVYWYQQSLDQGLQFLIQYYNGEERAKGNILERFSAQQFPDLHSELNLSSLELGDSALYFCASSDMNTEAFFGQGTRLTVV.

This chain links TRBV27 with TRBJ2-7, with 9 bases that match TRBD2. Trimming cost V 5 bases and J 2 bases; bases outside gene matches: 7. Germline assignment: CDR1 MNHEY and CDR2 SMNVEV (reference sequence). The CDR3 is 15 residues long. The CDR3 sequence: CASSPIAGDAYEQYF. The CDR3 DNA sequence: TGTGCCAGCAGTCCAATAGCGGGGGACGCCTACGAGCAGTACTTC.

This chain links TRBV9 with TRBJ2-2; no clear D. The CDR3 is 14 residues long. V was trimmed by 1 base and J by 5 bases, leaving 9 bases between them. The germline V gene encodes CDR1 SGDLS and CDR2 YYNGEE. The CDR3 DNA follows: TGTGCCAGCAGCGTAATCCCGGCTACCGGGGAGCTGTTTTTT. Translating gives CASSVIPATGELFF.

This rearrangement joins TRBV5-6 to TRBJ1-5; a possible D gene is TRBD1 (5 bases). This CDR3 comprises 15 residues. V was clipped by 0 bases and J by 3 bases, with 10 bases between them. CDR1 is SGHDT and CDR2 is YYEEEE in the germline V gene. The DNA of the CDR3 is TGTGCCAGCAGCTTGGGGGCGGGGCTCAATCAGCCCCAGCATTTT. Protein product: CASSLGAGLNQPQHF.

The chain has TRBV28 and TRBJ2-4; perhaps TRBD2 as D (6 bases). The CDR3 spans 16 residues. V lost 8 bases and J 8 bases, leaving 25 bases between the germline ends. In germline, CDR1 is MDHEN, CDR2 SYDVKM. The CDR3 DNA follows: TGTGCCAGCTCTGGGTCGCTCCAGGAGGGGCGGGACATTCAGTACTTC. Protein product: CASSGSLQEGRDIQYF.

The CDR3 protein is CASSVGSGGPGNEQFF. In nucleotides, the CDR3 is TGTGCCAGCAGCGTAGGTTCGGGAGGGCCGGGCAATGAGCAGTTCTTC. The chain has TRBV9 and TRBJ2-1; 8 bases align to TRBD2. Per germline, CDR1 SGDLS and CDR2 YYNGEE. The CDR3 has 16 residues. The junction had 8 bases not matched to a gene; V was cut back by 0 bases and J by 6 bases.

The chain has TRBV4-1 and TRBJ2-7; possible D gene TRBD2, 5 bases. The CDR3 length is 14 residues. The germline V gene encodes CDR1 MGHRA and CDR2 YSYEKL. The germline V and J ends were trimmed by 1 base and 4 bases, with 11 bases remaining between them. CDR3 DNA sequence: TGCGCCAGCAGCCAAGCACTAGTAGGGTACGAGCAGTACTTC. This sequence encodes CASSQALVGYEQYF.

As DNA, the CDR3 is TGTGCCAGCAGTTTAAATGGCGGGGAGGACAATCAGCCCCAGCATTTT. Its translation: CASSLNGGEDNQPQHF. The V call is TRBV27, the J call TRBJ1-5; D is unclear. Deletions cut 2 bases from V and 3 bases from J, with 14 bases between. The CDR3 has 16 residues. The germline CDR1 and CDR2 sequences are MNHEY and SMNVEV (reference sequence).

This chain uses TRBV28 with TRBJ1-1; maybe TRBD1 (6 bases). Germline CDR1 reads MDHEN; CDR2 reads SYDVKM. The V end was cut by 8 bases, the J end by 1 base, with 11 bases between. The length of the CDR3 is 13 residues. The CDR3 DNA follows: TGTGCCAGCGCCCCGGGACAGAACACTGAAGCTTTCTTT. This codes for CASAPGQNTEAFF. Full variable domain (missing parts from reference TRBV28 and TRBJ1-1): DVKVTQSSRYLVKRTGEKVFLECVQDMDHENMFWYRQDPGLGLRLIYFSYDVKMKEKGDIPEGYSVSREKKERFSLILESASTNQTSMYLCASAPGQNTEAFFGQGTRLTVV.

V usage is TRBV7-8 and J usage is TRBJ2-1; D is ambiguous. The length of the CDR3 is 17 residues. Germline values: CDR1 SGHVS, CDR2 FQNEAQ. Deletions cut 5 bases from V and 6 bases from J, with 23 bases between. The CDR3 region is CASSPTPGQEWLNEQFF. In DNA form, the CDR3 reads TGTGCCAGCAGCCCGACCCCCGGGCAGGAATGGCTCAATGAGCAGTTCTTC.

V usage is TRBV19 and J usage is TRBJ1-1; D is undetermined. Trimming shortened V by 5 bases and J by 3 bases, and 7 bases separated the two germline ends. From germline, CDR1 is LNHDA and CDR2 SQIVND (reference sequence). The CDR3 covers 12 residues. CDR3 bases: TGTGCCAGTAGTGGTCCTTACACTGAAGCTTTCTTT. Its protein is CASSGPYTEAFF.

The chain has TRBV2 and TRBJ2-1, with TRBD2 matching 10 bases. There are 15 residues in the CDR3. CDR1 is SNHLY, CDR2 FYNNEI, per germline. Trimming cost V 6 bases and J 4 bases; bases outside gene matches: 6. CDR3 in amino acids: CASRPGTSEYNEQFF. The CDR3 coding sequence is TGTGCCAGCAGACCCGGGACTAGCGAGTACAATGAGCAGTTCTTC. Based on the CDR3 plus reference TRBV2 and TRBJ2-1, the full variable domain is EPEVTQTPSHQVTQMGQEVILRCVPISNHLYFYWYRQILGQKVEFLVSFYNNEISEKSEIFDDQFSVERPDGSNFTLKIRSTKLEDSAMYFCASRPGTSEYNEQFFGPGTRLTVL.

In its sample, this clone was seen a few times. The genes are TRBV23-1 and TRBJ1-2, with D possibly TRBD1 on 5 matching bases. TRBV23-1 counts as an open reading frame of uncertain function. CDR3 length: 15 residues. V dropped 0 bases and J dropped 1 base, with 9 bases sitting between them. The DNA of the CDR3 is TGCGCCAGCAGTCAATCAAGGACAAGTAACTATGGCTACACCTTC. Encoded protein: CASSQSRTSNYGYTF.